This T cell receptor (beta chain) is from a study of CD8+ T cells in alopecia areata. RNA extraction and reverse transcription yielded cDNA as sequencing template. The table came from immunoSEQ multiplex PCR; TCRdb's copy has only in-frame clones and leaves some out. The repertoire consists of about 110,000 clones, with 55% to 70% occurring once and the leading ten covering 20% to 25%. Alopecia areata patients had lesional scalp punch biopsies and peripheral blood taken from them. This clone was detected a few times. Its antigen is unknown. CDR1 is MNHEY, CDR2 SMNVEV, per germline (reference sequence). V was clipped by 9 bases and J by 4 bases, with 11 bases between them. CDR3 length: 12 residues. Study conclusions and caveats: Mice gave a clearer picture of TCR sharing than patients did, possibly for HLA-related reasons. Normal skin's resident alphabeta T cells are also sequenced in scalp samples. An increase in clonality over normal scalp was evident in lesional scalp, especially alopecia totalis/universalis.

Sequenced material: NKG2D-low CD8+ T cells sorted from blood. The V call is TRBV27, the J call TRBJ2-3; no clear D gene. The sequence derives from a human donor with alopecia areata. The CDR3 bases are TGTGCCAGTAAGCTGGGCGCAGATACGCAGTATTTT. Encoded protein: CASKLGADTQYF.